A selection of T cell receptor beta chains follows, all from one sample in a study of blood T cell repertoires in COVID-19. Here immunoSEQ multiplex PCR was the method, and the copy in TCRdb shows in-frame clones only, minus some. The sample includes 240,000 or so clones, around 85% seen only once; the top ten take roughly 9.6%. Material for sequencing was peripheral blood. The source is a woman aged 80 or over with acute or convalescent COVID-19. Each CDR3 is given with its conserved first and last residue. Each record gives: clone size, J gene, D gene, V gene, CDR3 protein, CDR3 DNA. A D gene is named only where the DNA matches it firmly. Not all rows give a size; the values are once, few, many and, for expanded clones, a class.

clone size: NA; J gene: TRBJ2-5; D gene: TRBD2; V gene: TRBV5-4; CDR3 protein: CASSLGRGGHQETQYF; CDR3 DNA: TGTGCCAGCAGCTTGGGTCGCGGGGGGCACCAAGAGACCCAGTACTTC
clone size: NA; J gene: TRBJ1-1; D gene: NA; V gene: TRBV7-9; CDR3 protein: CASSLALAGHTEAFF; CDR3 DNA: TGTGCCAGCAGCTTAGCCTTAGCAGGGCACACTGAAGCTTTCTTT
clone size: once; J gene: TRBJ2-5; D gene: TRBD2; V gene: TRBV5-5; CDR3 protein: CASSLGLAGGQETQYF; CDR3 DNA: TGTGCCAGCAGCTTAGGGTTAGCGGGGGGTCAAGAGACCCAGTACTTC
clone size: many; J gene: TRBJ2-2; D gene: TRBD1; V gene: TRBV6-5; CDR3 protein: CASRRTGSKTGELFF; CDR3 DNA: TGTGCCAGCAGGCGGACAGGGAGTAAAACCGGGGAGCTGTTTTTT
clone size: NA; J gene: TRBJ2-7; D gene: TRBD1; V gene: TRBV5-1; CDR3 protein: CASSLLPGTGNYEQYF; CDR3 DNA: TGCGCCAGCAGCTTATTACCCGGGACAGGGAACTACGAGCAGTACTTC
clone size: few; J gene: TRBJ2-3; D gene: NA; V gene: TRBV6-5; CDR3 protein: CASRSQPPSTDTQYF; CDR3 DNA: TGTGCCAGCAGGAGTCAACCCCCTAGCACAGATACGCAGTATTTT
clone size: NA; J gene: TRBJ2-2; D gene: NA; V gene: TRBV5-4; CDR3 protein: CASSPYLGLSGDTGELFF; CDR3 DNA: TGTGCCAGCAGCCCATACCTTGGACTCTCGGGGGACACCGGGGAGCTGTTTTTT
clone size: few; J gene: TRBJ1-3; D gene: NA; V gene: TRBV19; CDR3 protein: CASSRWTASGNTIYF; CDR3 DNA: TGTGCCAGTAGTAGATGGACAGCATCTGGAAACACCATATATTTT
clone size: NA; J gene: TRBJ2-5; D gene: TRBD2; V gene: TRBV3-1/TRBV3-2; CDR3 protein: CASRPTSGVETQYF; CDR3 DNA: TGTGCCAGCAGACCGACTAGCGGGGTGGAGACCCAGTACTTC
clone size: NA; J gene: TRBJ1-1; D gene: NA; V gene: TRBV7-9; CDR3 protein: CASRGRGAQDTEAFF; CDR3 DNA: TGTGCCAGCAGGGGGAGGGGAGCTCAGGACACTGAAGCTTTCTTT
clone size: NA; J gene: TRBJ1-1; D gene: NA; V gene: TRBV2; CDR3 protein: CASSDIAGGDTEAFF; CDR3 DNA: TGTGCCAGCAGTGACATAGCGGGGGGGGACACTGAAGCTTTCTTT
clone size: NA; J gene: TRBJ2-2; D gene: TRBD1; V gene: TRBV19; CDR3 protein: CATLDRGRTGELFF; CDR3 DNA: TGTGCCACCTTGGACAGGGGGCGTACCGGGGAGCTGTTTTTT
clone size: NA; J gene: TRBJ1-2; D gene: NA; V gene: TRBV19; CDR3 protein: CASYGGAFTYGYTF; CDR3 DNA: TGTGCCAGTTACGGGGGGGCCTTTACGTATGGCTACACCTTC
clone size: NA; J gene: TRBJ1-6; D gene: TRBD1; V gene: TRBV6-5; CDR3 protein: CASSWRQGAFNSPLHF; CDR3 DNA: TGTGCCAGCAGTTGGAGACAGGGGGCGTTCAATTCACCCCTCCACTTT
clone size: NA; J gene: TRBJ1-2; D gene: NA; V gene: TRBV10-3; CDR3 protein: CAISESQGRGGYTF; CDR3 DNA: TGTGCCATCAGTGAGTCACAGGGAAGGGGTGGCTACACCTTC
clone size: NA; J gene: TRBJ2-1; D gene: TRBD2; V gene: TRBV4-1; CDR3 protein: CASSRVLAASGTYYNEQFF; CDR3 DNA: TGCGCCAGCAGCCGGGTATTAGCGGCTAGCGGGACGTACTACAATGAGCAGTTCTTC
clone size: few; J gene: TRBJ2-4; D gene: TRBD2; V gene: TRBV28; CDR3 protein: CASSPTSGKNIQYF; CDR3 DNA: TGTGCCAGCAGTCCCACTAGCGGGAAAAACATTCAGTACTTC
clone size: once; J gene: TRBJ2-7; D gene: TRBD1; V gene: TRBV18; CDR3 protein: CASSPRQGAYEQYF; CDR3 DNA: TGTGCCAGCTCGCCTCGACAGGGGGCCTACGAGCAGTACTTC
clone size: few; J gene: TRBJ1-5; D gene: TRBD1; V gene: TRBV28; CDR3 protein: CASRTGGRQPQHF; CDR3 DNA: TGTGCCAGTCGGACAGGGGGGCGTCAGCCCCAGCATTTT
clone size: NA; J gene: TRBJ1-6; D gene: NA; V gene: TRBV5-1; CDR3 protein: CASSGVADSPLHF; CDR3 DNA: TGCGCCAGCAGCGGTGTGGCTGATTCACCCCTCCACTTT
clone size: NA; J gene: TRBJ2-1; D gene: NA; V gene: TRBV7-3; CDR3 protein: CASSPRQYNEQFF; CDR3 DNA: TGTGCCAGCAGCCCTCGACAGTACAATGAGCAGTTCTTC
clone size: once; J gene: TRBJ1-4; D gene: NA; V gene: TRBV23-1; CDR3 protein: CASRAHQEKLFF; CDR3 DNA: TGCGCCAGCAGGGCCCACCAGGAAAAACTGTTTTTT
clone size: NA; J gene: TRBJ2-7; D gene: TRBD1; V gene: TRBV5-5; CDR3 protein: CASSSPGTGKTYEQYF; CDR3 DNA: TGTGCCAGCAGCAGTCCCGGGACAGGAAAGACCTACGAGCAGTACTTC
clone size: NA; J gene: TRBJ1-1; D gene: NA; V gene: TRBV5-1; CDR3 protein: CASSLTTVNTEAFF; CDR3 DNA: TGCGCCAGCAGCCTCACGACAGTGAACACTGAAGCTTTCTTT
clone size: NA; J gene: TRBJ1-2; D gene: TRBD1; V gene: TRBV28; CDR3 protein: CASSQTDRGRFYGYTF; CDR3 DNA: TGTGCCAGCAGTCAAACCGACAGGGGGAGATTCTATGGCTACACCTTC
clone size: NA; J gene: TRBJ1-2; D gene: NA; V gene: TRBV5-1; CDR3 protein: CASSFSGQDPNGYTF; CDR3 DNA: TGCGCCAGCAGCTTCTCAGGACAAGACCCCAATGGCTACACCTTC
clone size: NA; J gene: TRBJ1-1; D gene: NA; V gene: TRBV7-3; CDR3 protein: CASSFDRGSEAFF; CDR3 DNA: TGTGCCAGCAGCTTTGATAGGGGTTCTGAAGCTTTCTTT
clone size: NA; J gene: TRBJ1-2; D gene: TRBD1; V gene: TRBV28; CDR3 protein: CASSLDGTGGYTF; CDR3 DNA: TGTGCCAGCAGTCTAGATGGGACAGGGGGCTACACCTTC
clone size: NA; J gene: TRBJ2-7; D gene: NA; V gene: TRBV6-6; CDR3 protein: CASSPDREPYEQYF; CDR3 DNA: TGTGCCAGCAGCCCGGACAGAGAACCTTACGAGCAGTACTTC
clone size: many; J gene: TRBJ1-4; D gene: TRBD1; V gene: TRBV7-9; CDR3 protein: CASSYTGGASEKLFF; CDR3 DNA: TGTGCCAGCAGCTATACAGGGGGCGCGTCTGAAAAACTGTTTTTT
clone size: NA; J gene: TRBJ2-7; D gene: NA; V gene: TRBV28; CDR3 protein: CASSPQAHENEQYF; CDR3 DNA: TGTGCCAGCAGCCCACAGGCCCATGAAAACGAGCAGTACTTC
clone size: NA; J gene: TRBJ2-1; D gene: TRBD1; V gene: TRBV6-4; CDR3 protein: CASSDSLGQGLNEQFF; CDR3 DNA: TGTGCCAGCAGTGACTCCCTGGGACAGGGGCTAAATGAGCAGTTCTTC
clone size: NA; J gene: TRBJ2-1; D gene: NA; V gene: TRBV21-1; CDR3 protein: CARQTVGEQFF; CDR3 DNA: TGTGCCAGGCAGACAGTCGGTGAGCAGTTCTTC
clone size: NA; J gene: TRBJ1-2; D gene: NA; V gene: TRBV20-1; CDR3 protein: CSARGRDGYTF; CDR3 DNA: TGCAGTGCTAGGGGGCGCGATGGCTACACCTTC
clone size: NA; J gene: TRBJ1-5; D gene: NA; V gene: TRBV6-6; CDR3 protein: CASSYSGPEGQPQHF; CDR3 DNA: TGTGCCAGCAGTTACTCAGGCCCCGAGGGTCAGCCCCAGCATTTT
clone size: NA; J gene: TRBJ2-2; D gene: TRBD2; V gene: TRBV29-1; CDR3 protein: CSVKASGGITGELFF; CDR3 DNA: TGCAGCGTTAAGGCTAGCGGGGGTATAACCGGGGAGCTGTTTTTT
clone size: few; J gene: TRBJ1-1; D gene: NA; V gene: TRBV27; CDR3 protein: CASSLEGGNTEAFF; CDR3 DNA: TGTGCCAGCAGTTTAGAGGGAGGGAACACTGAAGCTTTCTTT
clone size: NA; J gene: TRBJ2-7; D gene: TRBD1; V gene: TRBV12-3/TRBV12-4; CDR3 protein: CASSTGTGGEQYF; CDR3 DNA: TGTGCCAGCAGCACCGGGACAGGGGGCGAGCAGTACTTC
clone size: few; J gene: TRBJ1-2; D gene: TRBD1; V gene: TRBV5-6; CDR3 protein: CASSYSRGLGYTF; CDR3 DNA: TGTGCCAGCAGCTACTCCAGGGGGCTGGGCTACACCTTC
clone size: NA; J gene: TRBJ1-2; D gene: TRBD1; V gene: TRBV4-1; CDR3 protein: CASSQDMTGYYGYTF; CDR3 DNA: TGCGCCAGCAGCCAAGATATGACAGGGTACTATGGCTACACCTTC
clone size: NA; J gene: TRBJ2-1; D gene: TRBD2; V gene: TRBV3-1/TRBV3-2; CDR3 protein: CASSQASGANNEQFF; CDR3 DNA: TGTGCCAGCAGCCAAGCTAGCGGGGCTAACAATGAGCAGTTCTTC
clone size: NA; J gene: TRBJ2-3; D gene: NA; V gene: TRBV19; CDR3 protein: CASSPRGGASTDTQYF; CDR3 DNA: TGTGCCAGTAGTCCCCGAGGCGGGGCCAGCACAGATACGCAGTATTTT
clone size: once; J gene: TRBJ1-3; D gene: TRBD1; V gene: TRBV5-1; CDR3 protein: CASSYGTGGSGNTIYF; CDR3 DNA: TGCGCCAGCAGCTATGGGACAGGCGGTTCTGGAAACACCATATATTTT
clone size: NA; J gene: TRBJ2-1; D gene: NA; V gene: TRBV6-6; CDR3 protein: CATLAPGEQFF; CDR3 DNA: TGTGCCACCCTAGCTCCTGGTGAGCAGTTCTTC
clone size: NA; J gene: TRBJ2-7; D gene: NA; V gene: TRBV28; CDR3 protein: CASPPPGTPWDEQYF; CDR3 DNA: TGTGCCAGCCCGCCCCCCGGGACACCTTGGGACGAGCAGTACTTC
clone size: NA; J gene: TRBJ1-5; D gene: NA; V gene: TRBV2; CDR3 protein: CASSVGQGRGGQPQHF; CDR3 DNA: TGTGCCAGCAGTGTTGGGCAGGGGCGCGGGGGGCAGCCCCAGCATTTT
clone size: NA; J gene: TRBJ1-4; D gene: TRBD1; V gene: TRBV4-1; CDR3 protein: CASSQESPGQRTEKLFF; CDR3 DNA: TGCGCCAGCAGCCAAGAATCCCCGGGACAGCGGACTGAAAAACTGTTTTTT
clone size: once; J gene: TRBJ2-4; D gene: TRBD1; V gene: TRBV7-3; CDR3 protein: CASSQHGTGDYIQYF; CDR3 DNA: TGTGCCAGCAGCCAACACGGGACAGGGGACTACATTCAGTACTTC
clone size: once; J gene: TRBJ1-1; D gene: NA; V gene: TRBV19; CDR3 protein: CASAPAENTEAFF; CDR3 DNA: TGTGCCAGCGCCCCGGCGGAGAACACTGAAGCTTTCTTT
clone size: NA; J gene: TRBJ1-2; D gene: NA; V gene: TRBV18; CDR3 protein: CASSPPGITADYGYTF; CDR3 DNA: TGTGCCAGCTCACCACCGGGTATAACAGCGGATTATGGCTACACCTTC
clone size: NA; J gene: TRBJ1-2; D gene: NA; V gene: TRBV5-1; CDR3 protein: CASSSVSGVPRYTF; CDR3 DNA: TGCGCCAGCAGCTCGGTGAGTGGAGTCCCGCGCTACACCTTC
clone size: NA; J gene: TRBJ2-2; D gene: TRBD1; V gene: TRBV2; CDR3 protein: CASMIRTGNTGELFF; CDR3 DNA: TGTGCCAGCATGATTAGGACAGGGAACACCGGGGAGCTGTTTTTT
clone size: NA; J gene: TRBJ1-1; D gene: NA; V gene: TRBV28; CDR3 protein: CASSVLQGLGTEAFF; CDR3 DNA: TGTGCCAGCAGCGTCTTGCAGGGCTTAGGCACTGAAGCTTTCTTT
clone size: NA; J gene: TRBJ2-7; D gene: NA; V gene: TRBV7-9; CDR3 protein: CASSSGTKPYEQYF; CDR3 DNA: TGTGCCAGCAGCTCCGGGACAAAACCCTACGAGCAGTACTTC
clone size: NA; J gene: TRBJ2-1; D gene: NA; V gene: TRBV5-1; CDR3 protein: CASSPQATDNEQFF; CDR3 DNA: TGCGCCAGCAGCCCCCAGGCCACCGACAATGAGCAGTTCTTC